This TCR beta chain originates from a study of blood T cell repertoires in COVID-19. At the level of the study: From the United States, Italy and Spain came samples of acute and convalescent COVID-19. The analysed material was cDNA or gDNA that came from T cells, B-cell-depleted T cells, or PBMCs.

Original processing notes: Reference gene primer amplification in the assay estimated nucleated cell counts. Generated by immunoSEQ multiplex PCR, the TCRdb table keeps only in-frame clones and is missing some. Clone size and V and J calls were adopted from that table, with D and trimming inferred from the DNA. The sample holds around 300,000 clones, approximately 85% seen once. The sequence was obtained from a human donor in a cohort sampled during active COVID-19. The sequenced sample was peripheral blood.

The CDR3 DNA is TGTGCCAGCAGCCACCCAGGTAGACAGCCCCAGCATTTT. It encodes CASSHPGRQPQHF. The chain carries TRBV12-3 or TRBV12-4 and TRBJ1-5; no definite D call. The V gene lost 6 bases and the J gene lost 7 bases, with 13 bases spanning the gap. The CDR3 sequence is 13 residues long.